This T cell receptor beta chain stems from a study of blood T cell repertoires in COVID-19 (TCRdb year 2020). A note on the overall study: Collaborator samples came from the United States, Italy and Spain and covered acute and convalescent phases of COVID-19. Subjects who had been exposed to COVID-19, were actively infected with it, or had recovered from it provided the deeply sampled blood TCRbeta repertoires that made up the dataset. The prospective study material was composed of cDNA or gDNA derived from T cells, B-cell-depleted T cells, or PBMCs. A freely available public database, intended as a resource for researchers studying the immune response to SARS-CoV-2, is where the repertoires were released. The samples were drawn from the first 160 participants of the ongoing ImmuneRACE study and from 1,254 subjects provided by 6 global collaborators. Nearly every sample came with metadata listing a de-identified subject ID, COVID-19 status, age in years and sex. Where available, HLA class I and class II types were obtained from metadata supplied by the sample provider rather than from assay-based typing. What the authors observed across the whole study: How much clinical and demographic metadata was included differed by source and by participant, and the metadata was provided uncurated.

Samples from volunteer blood donors who had recovered from COVID-19 were contributed by a second Seattle source. The collaborating institutions used their own protocols to collect whole blood in K2EDTA tubes. For TCRbeta analysis, collaborator samples were shipped as frozen whole blood, as isolated PBMCs, or as DNA extracted from either sample type. This clone was recorded once. Its antigen has not been determined. No much larger clone exists at a distance of one base, and base qualities are not known. TCRbeta CDR3 regions were amplified from genomic DNA using the immunoSEQ Assay, a bias-controlled multiplex PCR. As for the authors' bioinformatics: Within the assay, amplification of reference gene primers was used to estimate how many nucleated cells each sample contained. Sequence reads were collapsed and filtered to measure the absolute abundance of every unique TCRbeta CDR3 rearrangement. For each sample, productive Simpson clonality was calculated as the square root of Simpson's diversity index across productive rearrangements. TCRdb retrieved this table from immuneACCESS and kept in-frame rearrangements only. Not all clones are present; in checked studies, unresolved V genes account for under half, and no reason is known for the remainder. V and J calls and clone size are given by that table; D and trimming were obtained from the DNA. This sample is represented by some 110,000 clones; about 90% of them were singletons. Around 8% of the sample belongs to the ten largest clones.

The germline V gene sets CDR1 to SGHAT and CDR2 to FQNNGV. The CDR3 goes from the cysteine to the phenylalanine over 13 residues. Only the CDR3 DNA is retained, 39 bases long and in frame from the first base. The germline ends are 12 bases apart after V is trimmed by 1 base and J by 11 bases. Rearrangement joined TRBV11-2 to TRBJ1-5, with TRBD1 perhaps the D gene, on 5 matching bases. Sequenced input: peripheral blood. The receptor comes from a man between 65 and 80 years old who had recovered from COVID-19. At the DNA level, the sequence is TGTGCCAGCAGCTTAGGAAGGGGTAGCTCCCAGCATTTT. Its translation reads: CASSLGRGSSQHF.